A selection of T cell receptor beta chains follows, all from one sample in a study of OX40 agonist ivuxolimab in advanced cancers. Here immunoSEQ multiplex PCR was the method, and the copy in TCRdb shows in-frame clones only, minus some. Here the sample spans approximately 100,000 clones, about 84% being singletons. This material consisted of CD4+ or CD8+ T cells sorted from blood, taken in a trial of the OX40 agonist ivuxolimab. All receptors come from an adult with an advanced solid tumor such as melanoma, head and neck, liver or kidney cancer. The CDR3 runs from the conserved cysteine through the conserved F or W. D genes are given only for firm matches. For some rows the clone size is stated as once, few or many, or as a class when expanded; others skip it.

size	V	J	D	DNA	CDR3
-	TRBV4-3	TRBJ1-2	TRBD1	TGCGCCAGCAGCCAAAAGATAGAACAGGGGGCAGGAGGCTACACCTTC	CASSQKIEQGAGGYTF
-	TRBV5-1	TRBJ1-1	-	TGCGCCAGCAGCTTGGCCCAGGCCACTGAAGCTTTCTTT	CASSLAQATEAFF
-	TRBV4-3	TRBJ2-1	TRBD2	TGCGCCAGCAGCCAAGCGGTTAGCGGGGGGTTTGAGTTCTTC	CASSQAVSGGFEFF
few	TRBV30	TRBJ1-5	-	TGTGCCTGGAGTGTACGGGTGGGGACCAATCAGCCCCAGCATTTT	CAWSVRVGTNQPQHF
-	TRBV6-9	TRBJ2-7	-	TGTGCCAGCAGTTATGGGTCCCAGTCCTGGGAGCAGTACTTC	CASSYGSQSWEQYF
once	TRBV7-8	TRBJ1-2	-	TGTGCCAGCAGCTTAGCGAGGGGTACTAAAGGAGGCTACACCTTC	CASSLARGTKGGYTF
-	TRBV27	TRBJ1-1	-	TGTGCCAGCAGCCCTTGGATGAACACTGAAGCTTTCTTT	CASSPWMNTEAFF
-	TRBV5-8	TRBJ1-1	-	TGTGCCAGCAGCTCCACAGGGAAGGGTGAAGCTTTCTTT	CASSSTGKGEAFF
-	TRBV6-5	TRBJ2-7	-	TGTGCCATAGGTGCCTACGAGCAGTACTTC	CAIGAYEQYF
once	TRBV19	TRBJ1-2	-	TGTGCCAGTAGTAGCCAGGGGACGGTCTATGGCTACACCTTC	CASSSQGTVYGYTF
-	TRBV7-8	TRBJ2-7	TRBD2	TGTGCCAGCAGCTCGCGAAGCGGGATAGTTACCTACGAGCAGTACTTC	CASSSRSGIVTYEQYF
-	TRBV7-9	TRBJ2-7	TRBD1	TGTGCCAGCAGCTTAGGACAGGGGAGAGAGCAGTACTTC	CASSLGQGREQYF
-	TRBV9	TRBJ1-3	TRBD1	TGTGCCAGCAGCGTGGGACAGAGCAGGAGAAACTCTGGAAACACCATATATTTT	CASSVGQSRRNSGNTIYF
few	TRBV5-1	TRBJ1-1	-	TGCGCCAGCAGCTTCGAAACAGCCTTGAACACTGAAGCTTTCTTT	CASSFETALNTEAFF
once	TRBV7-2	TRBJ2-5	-	TGTGCCAGCAGCAAAGGGGGGGAGACCCAGTACTTC	CASSKGGETQYF
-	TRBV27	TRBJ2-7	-	TGTGCCAGCAGTGCCCGTCAGGGTTCCTACGAGCAGTACTTC	CASSARQGSYEQYF
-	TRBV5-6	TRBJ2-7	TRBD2	TGTGCCAGCAGCTTAGGAAGACTAGCGGGAGCATACGAGCAGTACTTC	CASSLGRLAGAYEQYF
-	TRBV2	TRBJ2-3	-	TGTGCCAGCAGTGAAGCGTCGGGACCCAGCACAGATACGCAGTATTTT	CASSEASGPSTDTQYF
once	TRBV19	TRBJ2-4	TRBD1	TGTGCCAGTACTCCCAGGGGGCAGGGTAGGAACATTCAGTACTTC	CASTPRGQGRNIQYF
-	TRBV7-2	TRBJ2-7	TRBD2	TGTGCCAGCAGCTTTCGGGCTAGCGGGGGGGCGAGGGAGCAGTACTTC	CASSFRASGGAREQYF
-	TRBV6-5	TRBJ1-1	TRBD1	TGTGCCAGCAGTTACCAAGGGACAGGGCTTACTGAAGCTTTCTTT	CASSYQGTGLTEAFF
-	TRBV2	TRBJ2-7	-	TGTGCCAGCAACCGGGGTAGCTACGAGCAGTACTTC	CASNRGSYEQYF
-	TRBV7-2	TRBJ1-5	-	TGTGCCAGCAGCCTAGGGGGGGGCGTTCATCTTCAGCCCCAGCATTTT	CASSLGGGVHLQPQHF
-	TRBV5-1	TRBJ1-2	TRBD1	TGCGCCAGCAGCTTGACCGGACAGGGGGCAAACTATGGCTACACCTTC	CASSLTGQGANYGYTF
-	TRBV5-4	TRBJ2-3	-	TGTGCCAGCAGCTTGGGGACCCTAAGGGACACAGATACGCAGTATTTT	CASSLGTLRDTDTQYF
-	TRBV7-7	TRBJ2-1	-	TGTGCCAGCAGCTTAGCGGGCAACAATGAGCAGTTCTTC	CASSLAGNNEQFF
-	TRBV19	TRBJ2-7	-	TGTGCCAGTAGTATATACAGGGACGACGAGCAGTACTTC	CASSIYRDDEQYF
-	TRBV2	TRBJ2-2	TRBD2	TGTGCCAGCAAGTGGGCTAGCGGAGACACCGGGGAGCTGTTTTTT	CASKWASGDTGELFF
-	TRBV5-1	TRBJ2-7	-	TGCGCCAGCAGCAAAGGGGGGACAGCGGACTCCTACGAGCAGTACTTC	CASSKGGTADSYEQYF
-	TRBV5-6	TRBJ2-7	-	TGTGCCAGCAGCCCGCGGGATTGGTCCTACGAGCAGTACTTC	CASSPRDWSYEQYF
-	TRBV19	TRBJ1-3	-	TGTGCCAGTAGTATGAGGAGAGCGGCTGGAAACACCATATATTTT	CASSMRRAAGNTIYF
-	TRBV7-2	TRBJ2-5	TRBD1	TGTGCCAGCAGCTTAGGTTCCGGGACAGAAGAGACCCAGTACTTC	CASSLGSGTEETQYF
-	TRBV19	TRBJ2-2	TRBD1	TGTGCCAGTAGTCCTCAGGGGGAGATTAACACCGGGGAGCTGTTTTTT	CASSPQGEINTGELFF
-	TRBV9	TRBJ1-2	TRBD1	TGTGCCAGCAGCGTAGAGGGCAGGGGGCCCTATGGCTACACCTTC	CASSVEGRGPYGYTF
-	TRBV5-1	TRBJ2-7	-	TGCGCCAGCAGCCCCTCTAGGGGAACAACCTACGAGCAGTACTTC	CASSPSRGTTYEQYF
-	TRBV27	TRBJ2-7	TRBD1	TGTGCCAGCAGTTCCGTTACCTCACCGACAGGGACCTACGAGCAGTACTTC	CASSSVTSPTGTYEQYF
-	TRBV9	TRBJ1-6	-	TGTGCCAGCAGCGGCAGGGTCCGGGGTTCACCCCTCCACTTT	CASSGRVRGSPLHF
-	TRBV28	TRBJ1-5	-	TGTGCCAGCAGTAGACAGGTGAATAGCAATCAGCCCCAGCATTTT	CASSRQVNSNQPQHF
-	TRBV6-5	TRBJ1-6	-	TGTGCCAGCAGTTACGGCGCAGGAGGGAATTCACCCCTCCACTTT	CASSYGAGGNSPLHF
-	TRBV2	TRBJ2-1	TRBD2	TGTGCCAGCAGTGAAGTGCTAGCGGGAGTCAATGAGCAGTTCTTC	CASSEVLAGVNEQFF
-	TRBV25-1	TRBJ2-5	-	TGTGCCAGCAGTGTCAGGGATAGAGAGACCCAGTACTTC	CASSVRDRETQYF
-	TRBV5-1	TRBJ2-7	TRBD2	TGCGCCAGCAGCCTTACGGTACTAGCGGGGGGATACGAGCAGTACTTC	CASSLTVLAGGYEQYF
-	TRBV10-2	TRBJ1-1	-	TGCGCCAGCTCCGAAGGGGGGAACACTGAAGCTTTCTTT	CASSEGGNTEAFF
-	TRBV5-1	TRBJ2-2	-	TGCGCCAGCAGCTTGTCCGGGGAGCTGTTTTTT	CASSLSGELFF
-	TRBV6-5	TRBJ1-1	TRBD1	TGTGCCAGCAGTTCCCTCCTAACAGGGGTGAACACTGAAGCTTTCTTT	CASSSLLTGVNTEAFF
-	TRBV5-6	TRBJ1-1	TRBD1	TGTGCCAGCAGCTTGTACAGGGGGCGAACTGAAGCTTTCTTT	CASSLYRGRTEAFF
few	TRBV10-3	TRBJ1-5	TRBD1	TGTGCCATCAGTGAGTATACAGGGGGTAATCAGCCCCAGCATTTT	CAISEYTGGNQPQHF
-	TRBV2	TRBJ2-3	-	TGTGCCAGCAGTGCACGGCAAGACACAGATACGCAGTATTTT	CASSARQDTDTQYF
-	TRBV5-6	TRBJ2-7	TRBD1	TGTGCCAGCAGCCCGACAGGGGTAAACGAGCAGTACTTC	CASSPTGVNEQYF
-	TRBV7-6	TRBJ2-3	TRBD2	TGTGCCAGCAGCGGTCTTGGCGGGAGAACGGAGACAGATACGCAGTATTTT	CASSGLGGRTETDTQYF
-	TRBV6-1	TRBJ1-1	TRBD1	TGTGCCAGCAGTATAACAGGGGAAATGAACACTGAAGCTTTCTTT	CASSITGEMNTEAFF
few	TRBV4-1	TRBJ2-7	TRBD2	TGCGCCAGCAGCCAAGCGGCGGGAGGGAGCGAGCAGTACTTC	CASSQAAGGSEQYF
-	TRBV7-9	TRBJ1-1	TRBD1	TGTGCCAGCAGCTTTACAGGGGGCACGGGCACTGAAGCTTTCTTT	CASSFTGGTGTEAFF
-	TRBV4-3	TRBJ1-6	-	TGCGCCAGCAGCCAAGTGTTCGTCTCACCCCTCCACTTT	CASSQVFVSPLHF
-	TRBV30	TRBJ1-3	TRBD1	TGTGCCTGGAGTGTACGTGGGACAGGGGTTATCCTCTCCTCTGGAAACACCATATATTTT	CAWSVRGTGVILSSGNTIYF